This T cell receptor beta chain was documented in a study of OX40 agonist ivuxolimab in advanced cancers. Looking at the study overall: Treatment of patients was with ivuxolimab, an agonistic anti-OX40 (CD134) antibody. Previous treatment with anti-PD-1, anti-PD-L1 or anti-CTLA-4 therapy was allowed; 40% had received some. Study outcomes and limitations: The study observed clonal expansion of CD4+ and CD8+ blood T cells by week 6 at 0.1 to 3.0 mg/kg.

Per germline, CDR1 SGHTA and CDR2 FQGNSA. Trimming cost V 4 bases and J 3 bases; bases outside gene matches: 3. The CDR3 is made up of 15 amino acids. Assay used: immunoSEQ multiplex PCR; TCRdb lists only in-frame clones, some missing. The data contain tens of thousands of clones, approximately 91% of them singletons. This clone was seen only once. The antigen is undetermined. V and J are TRBV7-2 and TRBJ2-3; 11 bases fit TRBD2. This clonotype was sampled from an adult with an advanced solid tumor such as melanoma, head and neck, liver or kidney cancer. Sequenced material: CD4+ or CD8+ T cells sorted from blood, taken in a trial of the OX40 agonist ivuxolimab. The CDR3 here is CASSSTSGATDTQYF. The CDR3 DNA is TGTGCCAGCAGCTCGACTAGCGGGGCAACAGATACGCAGTATTTT. Variable domain in full (rest from reference TRBV7-2 and TRBJ2-3): GAGVSQSPSNKVTEKGKDVELRCDPISGHTALYWYRQSLGQGLEFLIYFQGNSAPDKSGLPSDRFSAERTGGSVSTLTIQRTQQEDSAVYLCASSSTSGATDTQYFGPGTRLTVL.